This T cell receptor beta chain stems from a study of cytotoxic CD8 clonotypes in ibrutinib-treated CLL (dated by TCRdb to about 2021). Regarding the research as a whole: In this cohort, 15 or so patients were treatment-naive and roughly 10 were relapsed/refractory, while some 18 had unmutated IGHV. Responses were partial in roughly 24 patients and complete in 2; after median 68 months follow-up, roughly 15 stayed in remission and about 12 progressed. Response samples were taken after a median of approximately 13 months on treatment, ranging from about 6 to 40 months. An average of roughly 250,000 productive templates and 94,082 productive rearrangements was obtained per sample. Of the 70 to 90 people in the trial, roughly 27 had longitudinal samples available. Cryopreserved peripheral blood mononuclear cells were collected before treatment, at response, and at either disease progression or sustained remission. Every remission and progressive disease sample was obtained while ibrutinib was still being received by the patients. The paper's findings and limits, for the study overall: Public clonotypes were rare and either contracted or stayed stable during treatment, and the rise in clonality at ibrutinib response reflected the expansion of private clonotypes. Clonality rose at ibrutinib response, remained stable during sustained remission, and dropped back toward baseline at progression. Sampling times were not matched between patients in sustained remission and patients whose disease was progressing, and lymph node repertoires were not examined. Baseline clonality was found to be higher than that of age-matched healthy donors and was strongly correlated with circulating CD8+ T-cell counts.

This clone appeared a few times. Its antigen is still unknown. Per-nucleotide qualities are absent, and no much larger clonotype sits a single base away. Reading the germline V gene gives CDR1 MGHRA and CDR2 YSYEKL. V is clipped by 0 bases and J by 4 bases, and the sequence between their germline boundaries is 15 bases long. From the cysteine up to the phenylalanine, the CDR3 has a length of 16 residues. Only the CDR3 region is kept as DNA, spanning 48 bases read in frame from base 1. Sample time point, as interpreted from the label and publication: more than 10 months on ibrutinib. For TCR beta library preparation, about 2 micrograms of genomic DNA were extracted from the cryopreserved PBMCs. High-throughput TCR beta sequencing was performed on longitudinal blood samples from CLL patients receiving ibrutinib monotherapy. The patients took part in an open-label, single-center phase 2 trial of ibrutinib monotherapy.

Each clonotype received, on average, 10x coverage in deep resolution sequencing performed on a MiSeq, where the target depth lay between 1 in 1 million and 1 in 200,000 T cells. TCR beta libraries were generated with the immunoSEQ hsTCRB Kit. The paper's processing steps were these. Data were analyzed with ImmunoSEQ Data Assistant and ImmunoSEQ Analyzer, with V, D and J genes assigned per IMGT definitions. Clonality was computed as one minus normalized Shannon entropy of productive rearrangement frequencies, ranging from 0 to 1. Public clonotype analysis was restricted to overrepresented clonotypes comprising at least 0.05% of each patient's repertoire. About twelve repertoires from age-matched healthy donors, obtained from immuneACCESS, served as clonality controls. TCRdb carries this immuneACCESS record with in-frame sequences only. Its versions omit some clonotypes, under half of them owing to an unresolved V gene in the studies checked, with the rest unexplained. That table is the source of V, J and clone size, and D and trimming were worked out from the DNA. The sample table records about 50,000 clones; around 68% of these occur just once. 43% of the sample comes from the top ten.

This TCR came from a human donor with chronic lymphocytic leukemia. The rearrangement combines TRBV4-1 with TRBJ1-2; the D gene is not confidently resolved. Sequencing was performed on PBMCs, taken after 12 months of ibrutinib treatment. The DNA sequence is as follows: TGCGCCAGCAGCCAAGAGCCCGTCCTAAGGGCCTATGGCTACACCTTC. The resulting protein is CASSQEPVLRAYGYTF.